This TCR beta chain was sequenced in a study of long-term antiretroviral therapy in people with HIV. A v3.0 immunoSEQ assay was performed at survey level. It was roughly 40,000-50,000 T-cell genomes per sample that sequencing targeted. Assay: immunoSEQ multiplex PCR; the TCRdb copy retains only in-frame clones and omits some. The sample shows 23,000 or so clones, approximately 81% of them seen only once. As for this clone: Its antigen remains unknown.

V was pared by 0 bases and J by 3 bases, with 5 bases of the junction left unmatched. CDR3 length equals 14 residues. Germline-derived CDR1 and CDR2 are SQVTM and ANQGSEA. Each donor had at least one pre-ART and at least two post-ART PBMC samples. Prior to DNA extraction, the samples held about 0.9-11 million cryopreserved PBMC. Study-level findings and limits: When set beside controls, HIV repertoires had CDR3 length ranges that were narrower.

Sequencing was performed on unsorted PBMCs, taken 0.1 years before starting antiretroviral therapy. This TCR derives from a man aged 40-49 years with HIV. The gene calls are TRBV29-1 and TRBJ2-7; 7 nucleotides match TRBD2. CDR3 nucleotide sequence: TGCAGCGTTGAAGAATTGGGGGGGGTCTACGAGCAGTACTTC. Amino acids: CSVEELGGVYEQYF.